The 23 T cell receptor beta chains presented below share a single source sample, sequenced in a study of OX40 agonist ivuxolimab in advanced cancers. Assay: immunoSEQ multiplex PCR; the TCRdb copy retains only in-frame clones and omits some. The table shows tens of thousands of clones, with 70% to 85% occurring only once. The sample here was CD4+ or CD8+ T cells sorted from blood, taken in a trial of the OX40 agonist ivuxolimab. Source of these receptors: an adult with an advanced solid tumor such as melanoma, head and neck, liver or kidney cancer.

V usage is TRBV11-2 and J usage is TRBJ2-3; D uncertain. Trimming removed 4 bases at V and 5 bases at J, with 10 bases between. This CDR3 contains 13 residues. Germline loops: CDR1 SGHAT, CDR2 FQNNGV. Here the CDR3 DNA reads TGTGCCAGCAGCTGGGATGGAGAAGATACGCAGTATTTT. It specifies CASSWDGEDTQYF.

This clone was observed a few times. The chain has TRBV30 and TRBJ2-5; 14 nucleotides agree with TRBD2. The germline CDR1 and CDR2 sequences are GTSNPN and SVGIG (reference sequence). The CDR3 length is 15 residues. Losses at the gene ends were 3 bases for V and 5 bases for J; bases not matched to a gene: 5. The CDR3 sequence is CAWSAGTSGSETQYF. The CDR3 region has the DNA TGTGCCTGGAGCGCCGGGACTAGCGGGAGTGAGACCCAGTACTTC.

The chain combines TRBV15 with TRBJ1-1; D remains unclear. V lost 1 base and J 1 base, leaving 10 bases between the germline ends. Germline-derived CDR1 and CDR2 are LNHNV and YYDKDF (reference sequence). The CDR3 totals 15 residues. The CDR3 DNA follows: TGTGCCACCAGCAGAGCGCGGGTGGGGAACACTGAAGCTTTCTTT. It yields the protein CATSRARVGNTEAFF.

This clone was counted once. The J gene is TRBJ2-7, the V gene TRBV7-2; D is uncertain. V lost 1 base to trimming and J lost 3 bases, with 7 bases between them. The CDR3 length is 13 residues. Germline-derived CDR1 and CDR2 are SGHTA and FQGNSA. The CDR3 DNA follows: TGTGCCAGCAGCTTAGAACCCTACTACGAGCAGTACTTC. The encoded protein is CASSLEPYYEQYF.

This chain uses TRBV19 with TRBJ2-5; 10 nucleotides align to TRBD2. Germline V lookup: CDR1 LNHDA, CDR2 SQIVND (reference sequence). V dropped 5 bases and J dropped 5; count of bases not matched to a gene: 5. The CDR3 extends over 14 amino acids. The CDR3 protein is CASSASGSGETQYF. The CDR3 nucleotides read TGTGCCAGTAGTGCTAGCGGGAGCGGTGAGACCCAGTACTTC. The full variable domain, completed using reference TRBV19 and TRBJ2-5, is DGGITQSPKYLFRKEGQNVTLSCEQNLNHDAMYWYRQDPGQGLRLIYYSQIVNDFQKGDIAEGYSVSREKKESFPLTVTSAQKNPTAFYLCASSASGSGETQYFGPGTRLLVL.

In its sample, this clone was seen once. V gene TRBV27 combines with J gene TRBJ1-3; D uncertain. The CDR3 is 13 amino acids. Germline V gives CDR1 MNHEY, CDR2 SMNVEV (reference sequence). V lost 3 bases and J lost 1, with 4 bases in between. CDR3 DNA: TGTGCCAGCAGTTTCAGATCTGGAAACACCATATATTTT. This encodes CASSFRSGNTIYF.

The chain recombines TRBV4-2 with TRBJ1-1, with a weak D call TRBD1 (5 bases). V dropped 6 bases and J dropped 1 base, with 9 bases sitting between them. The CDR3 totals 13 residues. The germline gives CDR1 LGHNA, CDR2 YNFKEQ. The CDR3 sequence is CASRGTTNTEAFF. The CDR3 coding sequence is TGTGCCAGCAGGGGGACTACGAACACTGAAGCTTTCTTT.

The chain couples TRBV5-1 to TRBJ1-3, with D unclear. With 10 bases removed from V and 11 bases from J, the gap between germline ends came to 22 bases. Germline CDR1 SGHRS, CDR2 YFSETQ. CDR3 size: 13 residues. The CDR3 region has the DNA TGCGCCTCTTCGACGGGCCTCGAAGAGGCCATATATTTT. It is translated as CASSTGLEEAIYF.

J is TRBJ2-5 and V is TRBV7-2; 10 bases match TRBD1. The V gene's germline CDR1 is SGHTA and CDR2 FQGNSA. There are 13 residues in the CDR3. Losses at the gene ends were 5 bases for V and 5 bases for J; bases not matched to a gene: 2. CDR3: CASSPGQGETQYF. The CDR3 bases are TGTGCCAGCAGCCCGGGACAGGGGGAGACCCAGTACTTC.

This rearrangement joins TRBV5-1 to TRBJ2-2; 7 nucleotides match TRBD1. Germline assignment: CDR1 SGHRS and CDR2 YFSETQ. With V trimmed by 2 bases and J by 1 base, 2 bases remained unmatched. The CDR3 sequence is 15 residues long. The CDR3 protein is CASSLGTVNTGELFF. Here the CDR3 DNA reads TGCGCCAGCAGCTTAGGGACAGTGAACACCGGGGAGCTGTTTTTT.

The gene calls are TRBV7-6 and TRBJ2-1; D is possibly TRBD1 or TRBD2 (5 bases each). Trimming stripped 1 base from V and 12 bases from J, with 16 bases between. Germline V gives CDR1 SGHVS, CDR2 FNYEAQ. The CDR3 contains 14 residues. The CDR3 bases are TGTGCCAGCAGCTTAGAGTCGGCGAGGGGCGGGCAGTTCTTC. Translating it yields CASSLESARGGQFF.

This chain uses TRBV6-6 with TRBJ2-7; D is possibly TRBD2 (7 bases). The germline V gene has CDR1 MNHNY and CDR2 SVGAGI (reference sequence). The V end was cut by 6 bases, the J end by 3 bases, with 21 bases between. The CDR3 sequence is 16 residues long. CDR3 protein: CASSTLPGRGIYEQYF. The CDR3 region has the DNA TGTGCCAGCAGCACCCTCCCGGGGAGGGGGATCTACGAGCAGTACTTC.

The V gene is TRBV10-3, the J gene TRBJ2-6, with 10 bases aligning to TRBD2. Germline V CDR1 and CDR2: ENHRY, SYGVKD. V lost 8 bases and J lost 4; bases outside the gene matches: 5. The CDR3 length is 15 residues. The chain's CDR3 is CAIQAGGPGANVLTF. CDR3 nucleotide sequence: TGTGCCATCCAAGCGGGAGGGCCCGGGGCCAACGTCCTGACTTTC.

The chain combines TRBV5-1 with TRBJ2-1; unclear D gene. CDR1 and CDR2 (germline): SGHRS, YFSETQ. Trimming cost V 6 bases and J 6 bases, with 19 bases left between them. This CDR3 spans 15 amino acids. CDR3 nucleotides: TGCGCCAGCACTGATCGGCTCCCCGTCGGCAATGAGCAGTTCTTC. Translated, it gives CASTDRLPVGNEQFF.

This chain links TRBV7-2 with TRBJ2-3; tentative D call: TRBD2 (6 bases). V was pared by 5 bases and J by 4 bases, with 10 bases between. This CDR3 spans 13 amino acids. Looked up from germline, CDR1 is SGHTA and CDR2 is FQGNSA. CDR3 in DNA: TGTGCCAGCAGCAGTAGCGGTGCAGATACGCAGTATTTT. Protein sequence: CASSSSGADTQYF.

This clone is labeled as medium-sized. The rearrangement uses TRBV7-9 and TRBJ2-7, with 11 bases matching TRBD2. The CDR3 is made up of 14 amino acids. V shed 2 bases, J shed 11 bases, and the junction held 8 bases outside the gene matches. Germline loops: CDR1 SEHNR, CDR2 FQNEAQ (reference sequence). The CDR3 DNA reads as TGTGCCAGCAGCTTACCAACTAGCGGGAGCCGCAAGTACTTC. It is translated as CASSLPTSGSRKYF.

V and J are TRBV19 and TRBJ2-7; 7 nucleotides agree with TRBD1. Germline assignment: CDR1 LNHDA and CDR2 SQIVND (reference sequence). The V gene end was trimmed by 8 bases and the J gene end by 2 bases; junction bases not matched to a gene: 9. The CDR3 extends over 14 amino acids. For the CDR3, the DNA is TGTGCCAGTGGCTCCCCGGGACAGCCCTACGAGCAGTACTTC. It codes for CASGSPGQPYEQYF.

The CDR3 DNA sequence: TGTGCCAGCAGACAGGACTCGACCTCCTACGAGCAGTACTTC. Protein sequence: CASRQDSTSYEQYF. V is TRBV2 and J is TRBJ2-7, with D perhaps assigned TRBD1 or TRBD2 (5 bases each). Trimming stripped 6 bases from V and 0 bases from J, with 12 bases between. CDR3 length: 14 amino acids. Germline CDR1 reads SNHLY; CDR2 reads FYNNEI.

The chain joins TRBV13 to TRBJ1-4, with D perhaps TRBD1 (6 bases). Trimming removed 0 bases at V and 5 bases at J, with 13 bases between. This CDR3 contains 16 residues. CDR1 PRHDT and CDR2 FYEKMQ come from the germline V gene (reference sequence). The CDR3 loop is CASSLGLGGENEKLFF. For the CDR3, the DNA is TGTGCCAGCAGCTTAGGCCTGGGGGGCGAGAATGAAAAACTGTTTTTT.

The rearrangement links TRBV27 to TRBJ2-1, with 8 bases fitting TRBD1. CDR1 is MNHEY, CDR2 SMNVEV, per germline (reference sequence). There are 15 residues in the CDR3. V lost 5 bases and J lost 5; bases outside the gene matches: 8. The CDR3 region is CASSHLGQANNEQFF. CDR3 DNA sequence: TGTGCCAGCAGTCACCTGGGACAGGCAAACAATGAGCAGTTCTTC.

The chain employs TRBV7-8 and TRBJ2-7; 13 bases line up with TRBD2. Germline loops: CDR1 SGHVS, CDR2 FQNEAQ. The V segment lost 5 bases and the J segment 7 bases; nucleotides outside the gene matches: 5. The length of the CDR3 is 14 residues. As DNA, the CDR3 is TGTGCCAGCAGCCTCGGACTAGCGGGAGAGGAGCAGTACTTC. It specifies CASSLGLAGEEQYF.

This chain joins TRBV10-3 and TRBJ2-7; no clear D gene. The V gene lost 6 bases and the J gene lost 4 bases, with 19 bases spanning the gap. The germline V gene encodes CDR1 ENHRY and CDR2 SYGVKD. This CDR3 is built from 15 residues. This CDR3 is CAISKGPIEEYEQYF. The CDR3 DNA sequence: TGTGCCATCAGCAAAGGACCGATCGAGGAATACGAGCAGTACTTC.

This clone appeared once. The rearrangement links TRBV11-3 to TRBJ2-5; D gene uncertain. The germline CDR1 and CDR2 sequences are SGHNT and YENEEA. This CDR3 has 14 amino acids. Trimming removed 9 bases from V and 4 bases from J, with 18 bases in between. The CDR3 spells CASREAPLGETQYF. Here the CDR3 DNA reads TGTGCCAGTCGAGAGGCCCCTCTGGGAGAGACCCAGTACTTC.